This record looks at one T cell receptor beta chain sequence and its context. Its target is not known. This specimen comes from a study of spatial heterogeneity in lung cancer. Study as a whole: Raw reads contained each unique TCR and UMI combination more than ten times on average.

The study tagged each TCR cDNA molecule with a unique molecular identifier. Each CDR3 protein gets one entry after TCRdb re-called the 5' RACE reads with MiXCR. The sample holds 25,000 or so distinct CDR3 sequences, 7.5% to 9.5% seen once. General study findings and limits: Ubiquitous expanded tumor TCRs showed up in blood more at resection than follow-up.

The time point was: sample taken at primary tumor resection. Whole RNA, which was extracted from tumor, nontumor lung tissue or frozen PBMC, was sequenced without any cell sorting. Donors were 72 untreated early-stage non-small cell lung cancer patients. Germline CDR1 is SQVTM and CDR2 is ANQGSEA. V was clipped by 4 bases and J by 3 bases, with 5 bases between them. This CDR3 contains 11 residues. This sequence joins TRBV29-1 and TRBJ2-3, with D unclear. Sample: PBMCs, taken at surgery. The receptor's source is a female donor with early-stage non-small cell lung cancer. The CDR3 loop reads CSVGVTDTQYF. CDR3 coding DNA: TGCAGCGTTGGGGTAACAGATACGCAGTATTTT.